This entry concerns a single T cell receptor beta chain. Its antigen is undetermined. Both TRBC1 and TRBC2 were covered by a beta constant-region primer of two equimolar oligonucleotides. Nested alpha and beta constant-region primers with the SP2 primer drove four PCR rounds on ligated cDNA. TCRdb reprocessed the UMI-ligation and nested PCR reads with MiXCR, giving one entry per CDR3 protein. The sample has some 9,700 distinct CDR3 sequences; 5.5% to 7% are singletons. CD4+ T cell IFNgamma after overnight CMV lysate exposure gave donor CMV status. CDR3 length: 16 amino acids. V lost 5 bases and J lost 3, with 19 bases in between. Germline-derived CDR1 and CDR2 are SEHNR and FQNEAQ (reference sequence). The data were obtained in a study of naive and memory T cell subsets. General study points: No ground truth validated the naive and memory repertoire findings. TCR counts from RNA may reflect activation-linked expression changes.

This clonotype originated in a human donor in good health. Specimen: CD4+ TEMRA cells from blood. As for subset: effector memory re-expressing CD45RA, CD45RA+ CD27-. This chain links TRBV7-9 with TRBJ1-1; no clear D gene. The CDR3: CASSPLGEGIYTEAFF. CDR3 nucleotide sequence: TGTGCCAGCAGCCCCCTGGGAGAAGGCATCTACACTGAAGCTTTCTTT. The full variable domain, in which reference TRBV7-9 and TRBJ1-1 provide the parts outside the CDR3, is DTGVSQNPRHKITKRGQNVTFRCDPISEHNRLYWYRQTLGQGPEFLTYFQNEAQLEKSRLLSDRFSAERPKGSFSTLEIQRTEQGDSAMYLCASSPLGEGIYTEAFFGQGTRLTVV.